This T cell receptor beta chain was recorded in a study of OX40 agonist ivuxolimab in advanced cancers. V lost 1 base and J lost 3; bases outside the gene matches: 9. This CDR3 contains 16 residues. CDR1 and CDR2 from the germline V gene are PRHDT and FYEKMQ (reference sequence). The protocol was immunoSEQ multiplex PCR, while the TCRdb copy is restricted to in-frame clones and leaves out a portion. The sample has about 58,000 clones, less than 85% seen once. General observations from the study: CD4+ and CD8+ blood T cells expanded clonally by week 6 at 0.1 to 3.0 mg/kg. Expanded clones were, on average, more numerous in CD8+ T cells than in CD4+.

Note on this clone: Antigen unknown.

The material sequenced was CD4+ or CD8+ T cells sorted from blood, taken in a trial of the OX40 agonist ivuxolimab. The gene calls are TRBV13 and TRBJ2-7, with 7 bases lining up with TRBD1. This TCR was recovered from an adult with an advanced solid tumor such as melanoma, head and neck, liver or kidney cancer. Here the CDR3 DNA reads TGTGCCAGCAGCTTAGATAGGTGGACAGGACTCTACGAGCAGTACTTC. As protein: CASSLDRWTGLYEQYF.